The sequence of this TCR beta chain was determined in a study of T cells after yellow fever vaccination. Regarding the study as a whole: Any FACS-sorted repertoire could hold abundant clonotypes that contaminate it from the bulk population.

V was clipped by 5 bases and J by 5 bases; unmatched bases: 5. CDR3 size: 14 residues. As to this clonotype: Its antigen remains unknown.

UMIs were added to TCR cDNA along with a universal primer site when it was made by 5'RACE template switching. TCRdb re-derived calls from the 5' RACE reads in MiXCR, one entry per CDR3 protein. The sample comprises 500,000 to 650,000 distinct CDR3 sequences, roughly 17% of which are singletons, and 17% rests with the top ten. This clonotype was sampled from a man between 18 and 29 years old who received the YFV17D yellow fever vaccine. V gene TRBV12-3 or TRBV12-4 combines with J gene TRBJ2-3, with 9 bases identical to TRBD2. The sample in question was PBMCs, obtained 5 to 6 days after the first yellow fever vaccination. The CDR3 DNA reads TGTGCCAGCAGTCCGCGGGGGGGCCAAGATACGCAGTATTTT. This sequence encodes CASSPRGGQDTQYF.